This entry lists 31 T cell receptor beta chains sequenced from one sample in a study of cytomegalovirus exposure and HLA in healthy donors. Primers: 60 Vbeta forward and 13 Jbeta reverse. Profiled with immunoSEQ multiplex PCR; TCRdb holds only in-frame clones, not every one. The data show about 200,000 clones, about 82% seen once. Sequencing used PBMCs. The receptors were gathered from a man aged 25-45 years in good health and CMV-seronegative.

Worth noting for this clone: One end of the junction varies from germline; a read error may be responsible. The CDR3 protein is CSSKSPRTGGKGEAFF. The CDR3 DNA reads TGTTCCAGCAAATCCCCTCGGACAGGGGGAAAGGGAGAAGCTTTCTTT. This chain uses TRBV7-9 with TRBJ1-1; the match to TRBD1 covers 10 bases. Germline loops: CDR1 SEHNR, CDR2 FQNEAQ (reference sequence). This CDR3 spans 16 amino acids.

The V and J genes are TRBV5-5 and TRBJ2-3, with TRBD1 matching 9 bases. There are 16 residues in the CDR3. CDR1 is SGHKS, CDR2 YYEKEE, per germline (reference sequence). Trimming cost V 6 bases and J 0 bases; bases outside gene matches: 8. The CDR3 bases are TGTGCCAGCAACCGTCGGACAGGGGCTAGCACAGATACGCAGTATTTT. This gives the protein CASNRRTGASTDTQYF.

The count of this clone is one. The rearrangement links TRBV15 to TRBJ1-1, with D unclear. Germline-derived CDR1 and CDR2 are LNHNV and YYDKDF (reference sequence). Trimming stripped 0 bases from V and 8 bases from J, with 4 bases between. The CDR3 sequence is 11 residues long. In DNA, the CDR3 is TGTGCCACCAGCAGAGACAGGGAAGCTTTCTTT. It codes for CATSRDREAFF. The whole variable domain, filled in from reference TRBV15 and TRBJ1-1, reads DAMVIQNPRYQVTQFGKPVTLSCSQTLNHNVMYWYQQKSSQAPKLLFHYYDKDFNNEADTPDNFQSRRPNTSFCFLDIRSPGLGDTAMYLCATSRDREAFFGQGTRLTVV.

This clone appeared a few times. The rearrangement joins TRBV2 to TRBJ1-3; D gene unclear. Per germline, CDR1 SNHLY and CDR2 FYNNEI. The V and J ends lost 4 bases and 0 bases respectively, with 7 bases between them. This CDR3 region has 14 residues. The CDR3 protein is CASSGRSSGNTIYF. In DNA form, the CDR3 reads TGTGCCAGCAGTGGTCGCAGCTCTGGAAACACCATATATTTT.

This clone was observed a single time. The chain is built from TRBV4-3 and TRBJ2-7; 9 bases are a match to TRBD1. The CDR3 is 15 amino acids. V was clipped by 3 bases and J by 3 bases; unmatched bases: 6. Germline values: CDR1 LGHNA, CDR2 YSLEER. Written as DNA, the CDR3 is TGCGCCAGCAGCCAGGGGACAGGGTACGTCTACGAGCAGTACTTC. This codes for CASSQGTGYVYEQYF.

The chain employs TRBV19 and TRBJ1-4; no reliable D call. Trimming took 3 bases from V and 4 from J, leaving 9 bases between them. Germline loops: CDR1 LNHDA, CDR2 SQIVND (reference sequence). CDR3 length: 14 amino acids. CDR3 protein: CASSMLQFNEKLFF. The CDR3, as DNA: TGTGCCAGTAGTATGTTACAGTTTAATGAAAAACTGTTTTTT.

The rearrangement links TRBV28 to TRBJ1-2; 12 bases fit TRBD1. CDR1 is MDHEN, CDR2 SYDVKM, per germline. CDR3 length: 16 amino acids. Unmatched junction bases numbered 8, after V lost 5 bases and J lost 4 bases. The CDR3 coding sequence is TGTGCCAGCAGTCTTATCGGGACAGGGGGCGGCTATGGCTACACCTTC. It specifies CASSLIGTGGGYGYTF.

The J gene is TRBJ2-7, the V gene TRBV28, with 8 bases fitting TRBD2. With V trimmed by 6 bases and J by 7 bases, 14 bases remained unmatched. Germline CDR1 is MDHEN and CDR2 is SYDVKM. This CDR3 is 15 amino acids long. Here the CDR3 DNA reads TGTGCCAGCAGCCTTGCTGCCACGGGGGGGCCGGAGCAGTACTTC. Its protein is CASSLAATGGPEQYF.

The chain has TRBV5-1 and TRBJ2-7; TRBD2 matches 9 bases. In germline, CDR1 is SGHRS, CDR2 YFSETQ. The J segment lost 4 bases and the V segment lost 4 bases, leaving 9 bases of the junction unmatched. The CDR3 loop spans 15 amino acids. CDR3 amino acids: CASSPGSSGVYEQYF. In DNA, the CDR3 is TGCGCCAGCAGCCCGGGGTCTAGCGGGGTATACGAGCAGTACTTC.

The rearrangement links TRBV28 to TRBJ2-7; tentative D call: TRBD1 (6 bases). Germline CDR1 and CDR2: MDHEN and SYDVKM. The CDR3 loop spans 12 amino acids. The V end was cut by 11 bases, the J end by 3 bases, with 14 bases between. CDR3 protein: CAVTGQHYEQYF. The CDR3 coding sequence is TGTGCCGTCACAGGACAGCACTACGAGCAGTACTTC.

This chain links TRBV9 with TRBJ2-3; TRBD2 matches 8 bases. CDR1 and CDR2 (germline): SGDLS, YYNGEE. The length of the CDR3 is 15 residues. After removal of 4 bases from V and 2 bases from J, the junction contained 6 bases not matched to a gene. The CDR3 nucleotides read TGTGCCAGCAGCACTCGGGGGGGCCCCACAGATACGCAGTATTTT. Protein sequence: CASSTRGGPTDTQYF.

V and J are TRBV5-1 and TRBJ2-5, with D tentatively TRBD2 (6 bases). Germline CDR1 and CDR2: SGHRS and YFSETQ. The CDR3 runs to 13 residues. Trimming took 4 bases from V and 5 from J, leaving 12 bases between them. DNA for the CDR3: TGCGCCAGCAGCCCGGGGGACGGCGAGACCCAGTACTTC. Its protein is CASSPGDGETQYF.

CDR3 nucleotide sequence: TGTGCCATCAGTGAGTCGCTGGGGCCTGCAGATACGCAGTATTTT. Translation gives CAISESLGPADTQYF. This chain uses TRBV10-3 with TRBJ2-3; the D gene is possibly TRBD1 (5 bases). Trimming left V 0 bases short and J 4 bases short, with 11 bases between. CDR3 size: 15 residues. The germline V gene encodes CDR1 ENHRY and CDR2 SYGVKD.

This sequence joins TRBV15 and TRBJ1-5, with TRBD1 identical over 8 bases. CDR1 and CDR2 (germline): LNHNV, YYDKDF (reference sequence). V gave up 3 bases and J gave up 4 bases; unmatched junction bases: 8. The CDR3 is 16 residues long. Written as DNA, the CDR3 is TGTGCCACCAGCAGGGCGGAGTGGACAGGGAATCAGCCCCAGCATTTT. Its translation: CATSRAEWTGNQPQHF.

This chain uses TRBV9 with TRBJ2-3, with 8 bases lining up with TRBD2. The V gene end was trimmed by 4 bases and the J gene end by 3 bases; junction bases not matched to a gene: 7. Germline V CDR1 and CDR2: SGDLS, YYNGEE. This CDR3 spans 15 amino acids. Written as DNA, the CDR3 is TGTGCCAGCAGCATTCGGACTAGCAGTACAGATACGCAGTATTTT. Translation gives CASSIRTSSTDTQYF.

The chain couples TRBV6-5 to TRBJ2-3; 8 bases are shared with TRBD2. Trimming removed 6 bases from V and 3 bases from J; junction bases left unmatched: 8. CDR3 size: 15 residues. CDR1 is MNHEY and CDR2 is SVGAGI in the germline V gene. The CDR3, as DNA: TGTGCCAGCAGGGCGGGGGCGGGAGGAACAGATACGCAGTATTTT. Protein product: CASRAGAGGTDTQYF.

In this sample, this clone turned up once. The rearrangement uses TRBV27 and TRBJ1-5; D not certain. V lost 5 bases and J 2 bases, leaving 10 bases between the germline ends. From germline, CDR1 is MNHEY and CDR2 SMNVEV (reference sequence). The CDR3 consists of 14 residues. Here the CDR3 reads CASSPPGGNQPQHF. The CDR3 DNA reads TGTGCCAGCAGTCCGCCGGGTGGCAATCAGCCCCAGCATTTT.

V usage is TRBV9 and J usage is TRBJ1-2; TRBD1 matches at 11 bases. This CDR3 is built from 15 residues. Germline CDR1 is SGDLS and CDR2 is YYNGEE. J was trimmed by 7 bases and V by 3 bases; bases with no gene match: 8. CDR3 sequence (DNA): TGTGCCAGCAGCGGCGGACAGGGGGCGGGTGGTGGCTACACCTTC. Protein: CASSGGQGAGGGYTF.

This chain's CDR3 is CASSTRIGTGSEQYF. CDR3 DNA sequence: TGTGCCAGTAGTACCCGAATCGGGACAGGGAGTGAGCAGTACTTC. This chain connects TRBV19 to TRBJ2-7, with 9 nucleotides matching TRBD1. The V segment lost 4 bases and the J segment 7 bases; nucleotides outside the gene matches: 11. The CDR3 extends over 15 amino acids. Germline CDR1 is LNHDA and CDR2 is SQIVND (reference sequence).

The chain links TRBV18 to TRBJ1-1; the match to TRBD1 covers 9 bases. Germline V CDR1 and CDR2: KGHSH, LQKENI. V was pared by 5 bases and J by 4 bases, with 5 bases of the junction left unmatched. The length of the CDR3 is 14 residues. DNA for the CDR3: TGTGCCAGCTCAACCAAGACAGGGGGCACTGAAGCTTTCTTT. As protein: CASSTKTGGTEAFF.

The chain is built from TRBV6-5 and TRBJ1-6; the match to TRBD1 covers 8 bases. The CDR3 totals 14 residues. J gave up 7 bases and V 2 bases, and 1 base lay outside the gene matches. Germline CDR1 is MNHEY and CDR2 is SVGAGI. This CDR3 is CASSYGQGNSPLHF. The DNA of the CDR3 is TGTGCCAGCAGTTACGGACAGGGAAATTCACCCCTCCACTTT.

V usage is TRBV4-2 and J usage is TRBJ1-2; D ambiguous. Germline values: CDR1 LGHNA, CDR2 YNFKEQ. CDR3 length equals 12 residues. Between the trimmed V and J ends, which lost 0 bases and 8 bases, there was a span of 7 bases. The CDR3 region is CASSQDQFGYTF. The CDR3 DNA is TGTGCCAGCAGCCAAGATCAGTTCGGCTACACCTTC.

This rearrangement joins TRBV5-8 to TRBJ1-5, with 7 bases fitting TRBD1. Germline V gene lookup returns CDR1 SGHTS and CDR2 YDEGEE. V gave up 3 bases and J gave up 5 bases; unmatched junction bases: 5. CDR3 length: 14 residues. The CDR3 DNA reads TGTGCCAGCAGCTCGGGGACAGTCTATCAGCCCCAGCATTTT. Its protein product is CASSSGTVYQPQHF.

V usage is TRBV11-2 and J usage is TRBJ2-1; tentatively, D is TRBD2 (5 bases). V was trimmed by 0 bases and J by 8 bases, leaving 8 bases between them. CDR3 length equals 13 residues. Germline values: CDR1 SGHAT, CDR2 FQNNGV. The CDR3 DNA reads as TGTGCCAGCAGCTTAGATCACGGGGATGAGCAGTTCTTC. Translation gives CASSLDHGDEQFF.

The chain links TRBV28 to TRBJ1-3, with D maybe TRBD1 (5 bases). The CDR3 consists of 14 residues. The V and J ends lost 3 bases and 4 bases respectively, with 10 bases between them. CDR1 MDHEN and CDR2 SYDVKM come from the germline V gene. The CDR3 region is CASSFSRQGNTIYF. The DNA for the CDR3 is TGTGCCAGCAGTTTCTCCCGACAGGGAAACACCATATATTTT. The full variable domain, its missing parts supplied by reference TRBV28 and TRBJ1-3, is DVKVTQSSRYLVKRTGEKVFLECVQDMDHENMFWYRQDPGLGLRLIYFSYDVKMKEKGDIPEGYSVSREKKERFSLILESASTNQTSMYLCASSFSRQGNTIYFGEGSWLTVV.

The chain has TRBV11-2 and TRBJ1-1, with 7 bases lining up with TRBD1. The CDR3 loop spans 16 amino acids. Looked up from germline, CDR1 is SGHAT and CDR2 is FQNNGV. J lost 5 bases, V lost 0 bases, and 9 bases had no gene match. CDR3 residues: CASSLEGGILWTEAFF. DNA for the CDR3: TGTGCCAGCAGCTTAGAAGGGGGCATACTATGGACTGAAGCTTTCTTT.

J is TRBJ2-1 and V is TRBV27, with 10 bases fitting TRBD2. This CDR3 has 15 residues. Per the germline V gene, CDR1 is MNHEY and CDR2 is SMNVEV (reference sequence). With V trimmed by 7 bases and J by 4 bases, 7 bases remained unmatched. The CDR3 coding sequence is TGTGCCAGCATGGAGCGGGGGGGCCTTTACAATGAGCAGTTCTTC. Translated: CASMERGGLYNEQFF.

V gene TRBV7-2 combines with J gene TRBJ1-1; TRBD1 might be the D (6 bases). The CDR3 loop spans 13 amino acids. Germline CDR1 and CDR2: SGHTA and FQGNSA. V lost 7 bases and J 7 bases, leaving 16 bases between the germline ends. CDR3 protein: CASTYLQGGEAFF. For the CDR3, the DNA is TGTGCCAGCACCTATTTACAGGGCGGTGAAGCTTTCTTT.

This clone showed up just once. This chain joins TRBV4-2 and TRBJ1-1, with 12 bases that match TRBD1. The CDR3 covers 17 residues. Looked up from germline, CDR1 is LGHNA and CDR2 is YNFKEQ. The ends lost 0 bases at V and 3 bases at J; junction bases unmatched: 5. CDR3 sequence reads: CASSQEGGTGGYTEAFF. The CDR3 DNA is TGTGCCAGCAGCCAAGAAGGTGGGACAGGGGGCTACACTGAAGCTTTCTTT.

V gene TRBV9 combines with J gene TRBJ2-7; 7 nucleotides match TRBD2. The germline gives CDR1 SGDLS, CDR2 YYNGEE. The CDR3 is 14 residues long. V lost 4 bases and J lost 5; bases outside the gene matches: 9. Here the CDR3 reads CASSLRLAKDEQYF. For the CDR3, the DNA is TGTGCCAGCAGCCTTCGACTAGCAAAGGACGAGCAGTACTTC.

A single count supports this clone. One end of the junction fails to match germline, which may point to a read error. The rearrangement joins TRBV29-1 to TRBJ1-1; tentatively, D is TRBD1 (5 bases). The germline V gene has CDR1 SQVTM and CDR2 ANQGSEA. The length of the CDR3 is 13 residues. Written as DNA, the CDR3 is TGCAGCGTTGAAGCTATGGACAAAATGGGGGGTGTTTTT. Its translation: CSVEAMDKMGGVF.